This T cell receptor (beta chain) was captured in a study of blood T cell repertoires in COVID-19. CDR1 is GTSNPN and CDR2 is SVGIG in the germline V gene (reference sequence). The length of the CDR3 is 13 residues. J was trimmed by 2 bases and V by 5 bases; bases with no gene match: 6. TCRdb's copy holds only in-frame clones and misses some; the assay was immunoSEQ multiplex PCR. There are 250,000 or so clones in the sample; roughly nine tenths occur only once, and 0.95% to 1.5% lies in the top ten. The J gene is TRBJ2-7, the V gene TRBV30, with 7 bases lining up with TRBD1. Specimen: PBMCs or T cells enriched from blood (not recorded which). The clonotype was recovered from a human donor in a cohort exposed to, infected with or recovered from COVID-19 (not recorded which). The donor label of this sample is uncertain. The CDR3 region is CAWGFGTAYEQYF. CDR3 nucleotide sequence: TGTGCCTGGGGTTTCGGGACAGCCTACGAGCAGTACTTC.